This T cell receptor (beta chain) was documented in a study of cytomegalovirus exposure and HLA in healthy donors. Trimming took off 3 bases at V and 3 bases at J, with 3 bases between the two ends. Germline lookup yields CDR1 SGHAT and CDR2 FQNNGV. This CDR3 is built from 11 residues. Use of 60 Vbeta and 13 Jbeta primers characterized the PCR. Sequencing was performed with immunoSEQ multiplex PCR; in TCRdb, only in-frame clones are kept and a portion is missing. In the table there are 60,000 to 70,000 clones, roughly two thirds of which are singletons. The clonotype originates from a woman in her forties or fifties in good health and CMV-seronegative. The chain joins TRBV11-2 to TRBJ2-7; D gene uncertain. Sequenced: PBMCs. CDR3 residues: CASSFLYEQYF. The CDR3 DNA is TGTGCCAGCAGCTTTCTCTACGAGCAGTACTTC.